The following is a T cell receptor beta chain sequence with its context. Its specific antigen is unknown. Qualities for individual bases were not recorded, and no much larger clone is one base off. Systemically healthy Caucasian individuals from Russia, 39 in total and aged 6 to 90 years, were included as donors. Each donor gave about 9.7 milliliters of peripheral blood, drawn into EDTA-treated Vacutainer tubes. Ficoll-Paque density-gradient centrifugation was used to isolate PBMCs, with at least 6.5 million per sample. Trizol reagent was used to extract total RNA from the PBMCs, yielding at least 6 micrograms per sample. For every donor, an aliquot of PBMCs went through flow cytometry to measure the percentages of naive CD45RAhigh/CD27high T cells. CDR1 is given as LGHNT and CDR2 as FRNRAP, both from the germline V gene. Spanning cysteine to phenylalanine, the CDR3 consists of 16 amino acids. Just the 48-base CDR3 DNA is kept, in frame starting at base 1. The junction shows trimming of 7 bases on V and 8 bases on J, and the gene matches do not reach 12 bases of it.

The receptor library was made with 5' RACE. Reads for this sample came from an Illumina HiSeq 2500. A second PCR of about 7 to 12 cycles was run with a J-beta primer mix and a sample-barcoded 5' primer. A unique molecular identifier was introduced onto each TCR beta cDNA molecule by a template-switch 5' adaptor carrying 12 random nucleotides. At least 3 million CDR3-containing paired-end reads were obtained from each sample. All of the RNA was converted into first-strand cDNA using the Mint cDNA synthesis kit, with a TRBC-specific oligonucleotide serving as the primer. Following uracil-DNA glycosylase treatment, a first 18-cycle PCR with universal primers M1SS and BC2_uni_R was performed on all cDNA. For the original study's pipeline: Normalization of each sample was performed by random selection of 1 million high-quality reads, each carrying a distinct molecular identifier. Reads sharing molecular identifiers were discarded rather than binned into consensus sequences. CDR3 identification, clonotype clustering and error correction used MiTCR with a Q25 quality threshold and the strictest error-elimination algorithm. A nonparametric unseen species model with Euler transformation was used to estimate a lower bound on total TCR beta diversity. Using fastp trimming at Q25 and MiXCR clonotype assembly, TCRdb reanalyzed the public sequencing data and kept in-frame beta chains. All rows with the same CDR3 protein become a single entry with the most common DNA and genes. V and J calls and clone size were set by TCRdb, not the authors. For this sample the table gives 1.5 million to 2 million distinct CDR3 sequences, of which approximately 30% were detected only once. The ten largest account for around 7.7% of the sample.

The sample originates from a study of blood T cells in healthy people across ages (dated by TCRdb to between 2015 and 2016). With respect to the entire study: In model experiments, template switching captured about one uniquely barcoded TCR beta cDNA molecule for every two T cells. To track age-related changes in TCR beta repertoire diversity, the study relied on deep sequencing normalized with unique cDNA molecular identifiers. Donors of different ages were randomly distributed across sequencing lanes to avoid experimental bias. Two additional independent replicas of 1 million unique cDNA reads from the same blood draw were analyzed for two donors (one aged 18 to 30 and one aged 80 or older). The donors were divided into four age groups: young (average approximately 17 years), middle-aged (over 35), aged (under 70) and long-lived (roughly 88).

General findings and caveats noted by the study authors: Compared with the aged group, the long-lived group had more naive CD4+ T cells, fewer expanded clones and increased TCR diversity, a pattern suggesting age selection. Observed TCR beta diversity per million T cells fell roughly linearly with age, and a significant reduction was already apparent by age around 40. There was a strong correlation between observed TCR beta diversity and the percentage of naive T cells measured by flow cytometry. Donor CMV infection status was unknown, potentially confounding age-related changes in expanded clonotypes. Bulk unsorted PBMC profiling prevented conclusive comparison of naive and antigen-experienced compartments. Total diversity estimates from one million sequenced T cells were considered lower bounds and underestimates.

Recombination connected TRBV12-5 to TRBJ1-6; TRBD1 fits 9 bases in the junction. The sequenced material came from blood. The TCR sequence derives from a woman in her twenties or thirties in good health. Here the CDR3 is given as CASAKIPGTGYSPLHF. At the DNA level, the sequence is TGTGCTAGTGCCAAAATCCCCGGGACAGGGTATTCACCCCTCCACTTT.